Following are 28 T cell receptor beta chains from one sample sequenced in a study of T-cell memory formation after mild COVID-19. One entry per CDR3 protein results from TCRdb running MiXCR on the 5' RACE reads. The sample contains 350,000 to 500,000 distinct CDR3 sequences, more than 20% of which appear only once. The sequencing input was PBMCs or a T cell subset sorted from them (not recorded which). Every receptor here comes from an adult woman who had mild COVID-19 (a few samples of this study predate the infection). Cell type and time point are not known.

The rearrangement links TRBV27 to TRBJ2-1; D possibly corresponds to TRBD2 (6 bases). V was trimmed by 7 bases and J by 0 bases, leaving 10 bases between them. This CDR3 has 14 amino acids. The V gene's germline CDR1 is MNHEY and CDR2 SMNVEV (reference sequence). CDR3 loop: CASTWGGSYNEQFF. CDR3 sequence (DNA): TGTGCCAGCACTTGGGGAGGCTCCTACAATGAGCAGTTCTTC.

This clonotype appeared a few times. The chain uses TRBV7-9 and TRBJ2-7; the match to TRBD1 covers 9 bases. Trimming at V came to 5 bases and at J to 2 bases, leaving 4 bases not matched to a gene. This CDR3 contains 14 residues. The germline CDR1 and CDR2 sequences are SEHNR and FQNEAQ (reference sequence). The CDR3: CASSRTGAPYEQYF. DNA for the CDR3: TGTGCCAGCAGCCGGACAGGGGCCCCCTACGAGCAGTACTTC.

The chain joins TRBV4-3 to TRBJ2-1, with 9 bases identical to TRBD1. The CDR3 is made up of 15 amino acids. Germline V CDR1 and CDR2: LGHNA, YSLEER. Trimming cost V 3 bases and J 5 bases; bases outside gene matches: 5. Here the CDR3 DNA reads TGCGCCAGCAGCCACGGGACAGGGAGGGACAATGAGCAGTTCTTC. Amino acids: CASSHGTGRDNEQFF.

The J gene is TRBJ1-6, the V gene TRBV20-1; 9 positions agree with TRBD1. V was clipped by 2 bases and J by 7 bases; unmatched bases: 9. Germline V gives CDR1 DFQATT, CDR2 SNEGSKA (reference sequence). The CDR3 is made up of 16 amino acids. CDR3 amino acids: CSARKRGTGYNSPLHF. The CDR3 coding sequence is TGCAGTGCTAGAAAACGGGGGACAGGGTACAATTCACCCCTCCACTTT.

This clonotype was seen only a few times. The CDR3, as DNA: TGTGCCAGCAGTTATTGGGGAGGCGGCACAGATACGCAGTATTTT. Translating it yields CASSYWGGGTDTQYF. The V gene is TRBV6-5, the J gene TRBJ2-3; TRBD2 might be the D (6 bases). CDR1 is MNHEY, CDR2 SVGAGI, per germline. The CDR3 spans 15 residues. The V gene lost 3 bases and the J gene lost 1 base, with 11 bases spanning the gap.

The V call is TRBV20-1, the J call TRBJ2-7; TRBD1 matches at 8 bases. The CDR3 spans 14 residues. The junction had 6 bases not matched to a gene; V was cut back by 2 bases and J by 3 bases. CDR1 DFQATT and CDR2 SNEGSKA come from the germline V gene (reference sequence). In DNA form, the CDR3 reads TGCAGTGCTAGAAGCCGGGACAGGTACTACGAGCAGTACTTC. Translated, it gives CSARSRDRYYEQYF.

This clonotype was detected a few times. This rearrangement joins TRBV4-1 to TRBJ2-3, with D perhaps TRBD2 (6 bases). Germline loops: CDR1 MGHRA, CDR2 YSYEKL. This CDR3 contains 16 residues. The germline V and J ends were trimmed by 3 bases and 1 base, with 14 bases remaining between them. CDR3 nucleotide sequence: TGCGCCAGCAGCCACCCCGGGGCTAGCGGCACAGATACGCAGTATTTT. It is translated as CASSHPGASGTDTQYF.

In this sample, this clonotype turned up a few times. The chain employs TRBV5-1 and TRBJ2-6; unclear D gene. Between the trimmed V and J ends, which lost 0 bases and 4 bases, there was a span of 14 bases. CDR1 and CDR2 from the germline V gene are SGHRS and YFSETQ. This CDR3 region has 17 residues. The CDR3, as DNA: TGCGCCAGCAGCTTGGAGGGTTTCGGTTTCGGGGCCAACGTCCTGACTTTC. Translated, it gives CASSLEGFGFGANVLTF.

The chain combines TRBV7-9 with TRBJ1-1, with D unclear. Germline V lookup: CDR1 SEHNR, CDR2 FQNEAQ (reference sequence). Trimming pared 6 bases from V and 1 base from J, leaving 15 bases between. The CDR3 loop spans 15 amino acids. The CDR3 sequence: CASRDDLRTNTEAFF. The CDR3 DNA reads TGTGCCAGCAGAGATGATCTAAGGACGAACACTGAAGCTTTCTTT. Filled out from reference TRBV7-9 and TRBJ1-1, the complete variable domain reads DTGVSQNPRHKITKRGQNVTFRCDPISEHNRLYWYRQTLGQGPEFLTYFQNEAQLEKSRLLSDRFSAERPKGSFSTLEIQRTEQGDSAMYLCASRDDLRTNTEAFFGQGTRLTVV.

J is TRBJ2-1 and V is TRBV7-9, with 9 nucleotides matching TRBD1. V shed 6 bases and J 5 bases; nucleotides not matched to a gene: 11. This CDR3 spans 16 amino acids. Per the germline V gene, CDR1 is SEHNR and CDR2 is FQNEAQ (reference sequence). The CDR3 loop reads CASSSPFGTGNNEQFF. CDR3 sequence (DNA): TGTGCCAGCAGTAGCCCTTTCGGGACAGGGAACAATGAGCAGTTCTTC.

The V and J genes are TRBV29-1 and TRBJ1-4; D call uncertain. The CDR3 sequence is 12 residues long. Per the germline V gene, CDR1 is SQVTM and CDR2 is ANQGSEA. Trimming removed 4 bases at V and 6 bases at J, with 9 bases between. CDR3 residues: CSVGADHEKLFF. CDR3 DNA sequence: TGCAGCGTTGGGGCTGATCATGAAAAACTGTTTTTT.

The chain links TRBV6-2 or TRBV6-3 to TRBJ2-7; tentative D call: TRBD2 (6 bases). The CDR3 runs 13 residues. Germline values: CDR1 MNHEY, CDR2 SVGEGT. Trimming took 7 bases from V and 1 from J, leaving 11 bases between them. In DNA form, the CDR3 reads TGTGCCAGCACTACCGGGGGATCCTACGAGCAGTACTTC. Translating gives CASTTGGSYEQYF.

J is TRBJ2-1 and V is TRBV3-1, with 8 positions matching TRBD1. Germline loops: CDR1 LGHDT, CDR2 YNNKEL (reference sequence). The trim removed 5 bases at V and 4 bases at J, leaving 10 bases unmatched. This CDR3 is 16 amino acids long. The CDR3 coding sequence is TGTGCCAGCAGCAACCATGGACAGGGCAGATACAATGAGCAGTTCTTC. Its translation is CASSNHGQGRYNEQFF.

The chain combines TRBV7-2 with TRBJ2-7; D is ambiguous. CDR1 is SGHTA, CDR2 FQGNSA, per germline. This CDR3 spans 12 amino acids. V lost 5 bases, J lost 2 bases, and 7 bases lay in between. The CDR3 DNA sequence: TGTGCCAGCAGCCAAATGACCTACGAGCAGTACTTC. Translating gives CASSQMTYEQYF.

The chain recombines TRBV24-1 with TRBJ1-1, with D maybe TRBD1 (5 bases). Trimming took 3 bases from V and 3 from J, leaving 7 bases between them. The germline V gene encodes CDR1 KGHDR and CDR2 SFDVKD. This CDR3 comprises 13 residues. CDR3 bases: TGTGCCACCAGTGATGGGACCTACACTGAAGCTTTCTTT. This sequence encodes CATSDGTYTEAFF.

The table lists this clonotype with many counts. The J gene is TRBJ2-7, the V gene TRBV20-1; the D gene could be TRBD1 or TRBD2 (6 bases each). Per germline, CDR1 DFQATT and CDR2 SNEGSKA (reference sequence). The CDR3 totals 14 residues. Deletions cut 6 bases from V and 0 bases from J, with 15 bases between. The CDR3 DNA reads TGCAGTGCCCAAGGGGGGTTGGGCTCCTACGAGCAGTACTTC. Amino acids: CSAQGGLGSYEQYF.

The chain has TRBV7-9 and TRBJ2-1, with D unclear. The CDR3 covers 14 residues. Germline-derived CDR1 and CDR2 are SEHNR and FQNEAQ (reference sequence). Trimming stripped 3 bases from V and 6 bases from J, with 12 bases between. This chain's CDR3 is CASSLGLDLNEQFF. CDR3 nucleotides: TGTGCCAGCAGCTTGGGGTTGGACCTCAATGAGCAGTTCTTC.

The sample holds a few counts of this clonotype. The rearrangement links TRBV28 to TRBJ1-1, with D maybe TRBD1 (6 bases). V lost 10 bases, J lost 0 bases, and 18 bases lay in between. Germline CDR1 reads MDHEN; CDR2 reads SYDVKM. The CDR3 loop spans 15 amino acids. Written as DNA, the CDR3 is TGTGCCACCGGGCCGGGGGGGCATCTGAACACTGAAGCTTTCTTT. Translated, it gives CATGPGGHLNTEAFF. Combining the CDR3 with reference TRBV28 and TRBJ1-1 gives the whole variable domain DVKVTQSSRYLVKRTGEKVFLECVQDMDHENMFWYRQDPGLGLRLIYFSYDVKMKEKGDIPEGYSVSREKKERFSLILESASTNQTSMYLCATGPGGHLNTEAFFGQGTRLTVV.

This clonotype appeared a single time. This chain uses TRBV5-1 with TRBJ1-6; a weak D match, TRBD1 (6 bases). Between the trimmed V and J ends, which lost 4 bases and 7 bases, there was a span of 15 bases. The CDR3 sequence is 15 residues long. Looked up from germline, CDR1 is SGHRS and CDR2 is YFSETQ. As DNA, the CDR3 is TGCGCCAGCAGCATCCCACAGGGCGGCAATTCACCCCTCCACTTT. Translating gives CASSIPQGGNSPLHF.

Only a few counts were recorded for this clonotype. This chain uses TRBV29-1 with TRBJ2-5, with D hard to call. V lost 4 bases and J lost 5, with 17 bases in between. The CDR3 contains 14 residues. CDR1 SQVTM and CDR2 ANQGSEA come from the germline V gene. CDR3 sequence: CSVGPTSRGETQYF. CDR3 DNA: TGCAGCGTTGGCCCGACATCCCGTGGGGAGACCCAGTACTTC.

The V gene is TRBV12-3 or TRBV12-4, the J gene TRBJ2-5; D ambiguous. The V end was cut by 2 bases, the J end by 5 bases, with 6 bases between. This CDR3 contains 12 residues. CDR3 loop: CASSLTFETQYF. CDR3 bases: TGTGCCAGCAGTTTAACATTTGAGACCCAGTACTTC.

This clonotype was counted a few times. V gene TRBV28 combines with J gene TRBJ2-1, with no clear D. V lost 4 bases and J lost 5, with 12 bases in between. CDR1 and CDR2 (germline): MDHEN, SYDVKM. The CDR3 has 14 residues. The CDR3 region is CASSSPSLDNEQFF. The CDR3 nucleotides are TGTGCCAGCAGTTCCCCCTCACTGGACAATGAGCAGTTCTTC.

The genes are TRBV27 and TRBJ1-6, with 7 nucleotides matching TRBD1. The V and J ends lost 6 bases and 7 bases, in that order; junction bases with no gene match: 0. The CDR3 is 12 residues long. Germline CDR1 MNHEY, CDR2 SMNVEV (reference sequence). CDR3 in DNA: TGTGCCAGCAGACAGGGGAATTCACCCCTCCACTTT. The encoded protein is CASRQGNSPLHF.

This clonotype was seen a handful of times. The V and J genes are TRBV7-2 and TRBJ2-5; D not certain. The CDR3 is made up of 13 amino acids. The V end lost 7 bases, the J end lost 7 bases, and 16 bases lay between the germline ends. CDR1 and CDR2 from the germline V gene are SGHTA and FQGNSA. The CDR3: CASTSDAFGTQYF. For the CDR3, the DNA is TGTGCCAGCACCTCCGACGCTTTTGGGACCCAGTACTTC.

The gene calls are TRBV5-1 and TRBJ2-5; the D gene is possibly TRBD2 (7 bases). Trimming shortened V by 9 bases and J by 0 bases, and 15 bases separated the two germline ends. Per the germline V gene, CDR1 is SGHRS and CDR2 is YFSETQ. The CDR3 is made up of 14 amino acids. CDR3 sequence reads: CATARGGNQETQYF. The CDR3 coding sequence is TGCGCCACCGCAAGGGGGGGGAACCAAGAGACCCAGTACTTC.

The chain is built from TRBV27 and TRBJ2-7; D gene unclear. The CDR3 has 15 amino acids. Germline CDR1 reads MNHEY; CDR2 reads SMNVEV (reference sequence). V gave up 3 bases and J gave up 2 bases, with 14 bases separating them. CDR3 region: CASSLSISATYEQYF. Here the CDR3 DNA reads TGTGCCAGCAGTTTGTCGATCAGCGCGACCTACGAGCAGTACTTC.

V gene TRBV7-6 combines with J gene TRBJ2-3; no definite D call. The ends were cut back, 8 bases at V and 2 bases at J, with 8 bases in the middle. The CDR3 covers 12 residues. The germline gives CDR1 SGHVS, CDR2 FNYEAQ. CDR3 region: CASCGSTDTQYF. The CDR3 DNA reads as TGTGCCAGCTGCGGCTCCACAGATACGCAGTATTTT.

The V call is TRBV24-1, the J call TRBJ1-1, with TRBD1 matching 10 bases. The ends lost 10 bases at V and 5 bases at J; junction bases unmatched: 12. The CDR3 covers 15 residues. The germline gives CDR1 KGHDR, CDR2 SFDVKD. The CDR3 DNA reads TGTGCCACTAGGTCATCGGGGACAGGGGCTACTGAAGCTTTCTTT. This sequence encodes CATRSSGTGATEAFF.